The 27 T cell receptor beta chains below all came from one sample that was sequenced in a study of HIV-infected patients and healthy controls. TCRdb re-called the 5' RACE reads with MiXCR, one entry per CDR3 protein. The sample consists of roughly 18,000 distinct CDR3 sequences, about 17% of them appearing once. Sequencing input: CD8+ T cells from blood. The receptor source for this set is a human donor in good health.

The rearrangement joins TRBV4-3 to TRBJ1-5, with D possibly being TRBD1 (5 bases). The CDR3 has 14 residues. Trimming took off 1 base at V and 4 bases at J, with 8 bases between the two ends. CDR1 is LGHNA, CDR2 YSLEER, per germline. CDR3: CASSQAGTNQPQHF. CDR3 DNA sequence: TGCGCCAGCAGCCAAGCGGGGACTAATCAGCCCCAGCATTTT.

The CDR3 reads CASSGDSSSYGYTF. The CDR3 DNA follows: TGTGCCAGCAGCGGGGACAGTTCTTCCTATGGCTACACCTTC. This chain links TRBV4-2 with TRBJ1-2, with 7 nucleotides matching TRBD1. The junction had 7 bases not matched to a gene; V was cut back by 5 bases and J by 4 bases. From germline, CDR1 is LGHNA and CDR2 YNFKEQ. This CDR3 comprises 14 residues.

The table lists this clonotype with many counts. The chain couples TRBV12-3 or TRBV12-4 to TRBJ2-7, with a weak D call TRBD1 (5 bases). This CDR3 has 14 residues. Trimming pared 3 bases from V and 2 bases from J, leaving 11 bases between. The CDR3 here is CASSLIGATYEQYF. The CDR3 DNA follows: TGTGCCAGCAGTTTGATAGGGGCGACCTACGAGCAGTACTTC.

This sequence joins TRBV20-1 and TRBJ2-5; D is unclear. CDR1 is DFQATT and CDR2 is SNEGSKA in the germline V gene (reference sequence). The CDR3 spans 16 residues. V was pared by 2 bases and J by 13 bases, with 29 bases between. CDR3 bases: TGCAGTGCTAGAATCCTAGGACCCTTTCTGAAAGAGGCCCGGTACTTC. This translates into CSARILGPFLKEARYF.

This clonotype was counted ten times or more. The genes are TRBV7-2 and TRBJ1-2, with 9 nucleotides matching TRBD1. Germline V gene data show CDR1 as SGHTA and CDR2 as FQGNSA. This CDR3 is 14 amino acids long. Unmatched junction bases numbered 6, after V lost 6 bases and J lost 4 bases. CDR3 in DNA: TGTGCCAGCAGGCCTAGACAGGGGGTCTATGGCTACACCTTC. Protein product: CASRPRQGVYGYTF.

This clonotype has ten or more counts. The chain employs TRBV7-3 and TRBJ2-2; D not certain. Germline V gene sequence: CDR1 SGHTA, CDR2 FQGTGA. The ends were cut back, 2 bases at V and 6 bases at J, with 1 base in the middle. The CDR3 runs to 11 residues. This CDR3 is CASSLAGELFF. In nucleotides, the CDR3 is TGTGCCAGCAGCTTAGCCGGGGAGCTGTTTTTT.

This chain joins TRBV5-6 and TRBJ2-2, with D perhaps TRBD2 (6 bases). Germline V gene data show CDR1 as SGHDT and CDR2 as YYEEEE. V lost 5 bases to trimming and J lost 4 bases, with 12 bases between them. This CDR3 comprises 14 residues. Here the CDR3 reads CASSTGLSTGELFF. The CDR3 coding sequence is TGTGCCAGCAGTACGGGACTCTCCACCGGGGAGCTGTTTTTT.

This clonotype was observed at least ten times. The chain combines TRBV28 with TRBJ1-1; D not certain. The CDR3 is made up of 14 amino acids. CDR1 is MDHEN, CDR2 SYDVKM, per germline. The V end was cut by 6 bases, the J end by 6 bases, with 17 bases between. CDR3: CASSSHGEISEAFF. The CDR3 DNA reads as TGTGCCAGCAGCTCCCACGGGGAAATATCTGAAGCTTTCTTT.

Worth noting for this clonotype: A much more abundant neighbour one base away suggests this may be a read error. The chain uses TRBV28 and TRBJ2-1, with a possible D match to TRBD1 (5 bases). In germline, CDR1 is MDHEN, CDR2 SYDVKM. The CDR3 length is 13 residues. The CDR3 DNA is TGTGCCAGCAAGGGGTCGTCCTGCAATGAGCAGTTCTTC. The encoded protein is CASKGSSCNEQFF.

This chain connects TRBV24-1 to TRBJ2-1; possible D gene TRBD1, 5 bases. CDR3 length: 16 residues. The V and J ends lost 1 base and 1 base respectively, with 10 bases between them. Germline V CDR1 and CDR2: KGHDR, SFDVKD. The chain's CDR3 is CATSDLGVRSYNEQFF. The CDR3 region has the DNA TGTGCCACCAGTGATTTAGGGGTAAGATCCTACAATGAGCAGTTCTTC.

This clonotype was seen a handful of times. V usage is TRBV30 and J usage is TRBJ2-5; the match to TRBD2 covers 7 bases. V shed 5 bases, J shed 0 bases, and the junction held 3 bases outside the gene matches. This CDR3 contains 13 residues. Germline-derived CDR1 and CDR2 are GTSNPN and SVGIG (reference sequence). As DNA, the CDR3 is TGTGCCTGGGGGGAGGGGTACCAAGAGACCCAGTACTTC. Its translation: CAWGEGYQETQYF.

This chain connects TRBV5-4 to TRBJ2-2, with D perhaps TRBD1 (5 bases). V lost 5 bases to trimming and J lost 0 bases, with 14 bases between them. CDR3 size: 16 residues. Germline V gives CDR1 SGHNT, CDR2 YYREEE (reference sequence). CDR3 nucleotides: TGTGCCAGCAGTGGTGAACAGGTGTCGAACACCGGGGAGCTGTTTTTT. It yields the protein CASSGEQVSNTGELFF.

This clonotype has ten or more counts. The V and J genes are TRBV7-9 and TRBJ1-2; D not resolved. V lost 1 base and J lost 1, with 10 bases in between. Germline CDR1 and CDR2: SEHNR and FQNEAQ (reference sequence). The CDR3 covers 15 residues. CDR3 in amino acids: CASSLGLGDNYGYTF. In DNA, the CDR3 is TGTGCCAGCAGCTTAGGTCTGGGAGATAACTATGGCTACACCTTC.

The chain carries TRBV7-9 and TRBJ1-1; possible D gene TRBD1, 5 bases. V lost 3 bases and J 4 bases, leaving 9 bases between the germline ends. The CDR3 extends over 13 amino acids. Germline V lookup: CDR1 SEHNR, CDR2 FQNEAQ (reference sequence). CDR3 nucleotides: TGTGCCAGCAGCTTGGGGACGGTCACTGAAGCTTTCTTT. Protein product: CASSLGTVTEAFF.

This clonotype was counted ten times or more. CDR3 nucleotide sequence: TGTGCCAGCAGCTTCTGGGGGGAGAACACCGGGGAGCTGTTTTTT. Translated, it gives CASSFWGENTGELFF. V and J are TRBV11-1 and TRBJ2-2, with D possibly matching TRBD2 (6 bases). V dropped 3 bases and J dropped 1 base, with 9 bases sitting between them. This CDR3 is 15 amino acids long. The germline V gene has CDR1 SGHAT and CDR2 FQDESV (reference sequence).

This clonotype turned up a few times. CDR3 residues: CSAQQTGLANEQYF. CDR3 coding DNA: TGCAGCGCCCAACAGACAGGCCTCGCCAACGAGCAGTACTTC. This chain links TRBV29-1 with TRBJ2-7, with a possible D match to TRBD1 (6 bases). This CDR3 region has 14 residues. V was cut by 7 bases and J by 5 bases, with 21 bases left in between. Looked up from germline, CDR1 is SQVTM and CDR2 is ANQGSEA.

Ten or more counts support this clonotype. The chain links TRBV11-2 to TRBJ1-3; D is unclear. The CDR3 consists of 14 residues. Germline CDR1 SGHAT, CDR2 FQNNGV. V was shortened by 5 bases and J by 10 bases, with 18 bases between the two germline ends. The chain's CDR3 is CASSLPLLWETIYF. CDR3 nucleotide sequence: TGTGCCAGCAGCCTTCCCTTATTATGGGAGACCATATATTTT.

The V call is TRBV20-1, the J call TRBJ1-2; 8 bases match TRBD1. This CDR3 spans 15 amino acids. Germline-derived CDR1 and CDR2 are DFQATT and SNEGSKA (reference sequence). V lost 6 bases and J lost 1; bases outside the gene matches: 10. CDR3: CSAQGEQGVNYGYTF. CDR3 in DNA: TGCAGTGCCCAGGGGGAACAGGGGGTTAACTATGGCTACACCTTC.

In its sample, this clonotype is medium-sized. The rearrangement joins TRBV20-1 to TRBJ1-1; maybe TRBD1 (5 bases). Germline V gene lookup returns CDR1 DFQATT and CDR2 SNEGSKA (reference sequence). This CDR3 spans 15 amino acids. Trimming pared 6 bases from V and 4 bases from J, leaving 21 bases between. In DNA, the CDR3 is TGCAGTGCCCAGCACGGCAGGGAAGGTGTCACTGAAGCTTTCTTT. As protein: CSAQHGREGVTEAFF.

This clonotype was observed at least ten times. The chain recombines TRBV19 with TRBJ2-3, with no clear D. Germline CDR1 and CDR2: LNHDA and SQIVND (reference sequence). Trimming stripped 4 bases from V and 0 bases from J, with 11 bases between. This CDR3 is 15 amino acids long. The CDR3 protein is CASSTRPTSTDTQYF. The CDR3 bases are TGTGCCAGTAGTACGCGACCGACTAGCACAGATACGCAGTATTTT.

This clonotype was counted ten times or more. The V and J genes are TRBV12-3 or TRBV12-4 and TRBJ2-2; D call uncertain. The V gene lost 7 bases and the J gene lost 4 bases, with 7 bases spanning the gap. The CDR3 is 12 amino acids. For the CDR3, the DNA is TGTGCCAGCACAGTATTCACCGGGGAGCTGTTTTTT. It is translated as CASTVFTGELFF.

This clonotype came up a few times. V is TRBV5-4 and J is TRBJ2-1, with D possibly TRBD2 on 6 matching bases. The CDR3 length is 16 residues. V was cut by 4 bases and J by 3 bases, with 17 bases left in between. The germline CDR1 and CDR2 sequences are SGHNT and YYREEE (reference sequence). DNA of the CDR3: TGTGCCAGCAGCCGGGACTCGAGTTTCAACTACAATGAGCAGTTCTTC. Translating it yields CASSRDSSFNYNEQFF.

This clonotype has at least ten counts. The chain's CDR3 is CASSHVGGGEHGYTF. The CDR3 DNA is TGTGCCAGCAGCCACGTAGGGGGGGGAGAGCATGGCTACACCTTC. V usage is TRBV5-6 and J usage is TRBJ1-2, with D perhaps TRBD1 (6 bases). V lost 4 bases to trimming and J lost 6 bases, with 19 bases between them. The CDR3 extends over 15 amino acids. Germline V CDR1 and CDR2: SGHDT, YYEEEE. The full variable domain, its missing parts supplied by reference TRBV5-6 and TRBJ1-2, is DAGVTQSPTHLIKTRGQQVTLRCSPKSGHDTVSWYQQALGQGPQFIFQYYEEEERQRGNFPDRFSGHQFPNYSSELNVNALLLGDSALYLCASSHVGGGEHGYTFGSGTRLTVV.

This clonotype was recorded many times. CDR3 amino acids: CSARDRPEGTEAFF. CDR3 in DNA: TGCAGTGCTAGAGACAGGCCAGAGGGCACTGAAGCTTTCTTT. The J gene is TRBJ1-1, the V gene TRBV20-1; D call uncertain. From germline, CDR1 is DFQATT and CDR2 SNEGSKA (reference sequence). Between the trimmed V and J ends, which lost 0 bases and 4 bases, there was a span of 12 bases. The CDR3 has 14 amino acids.

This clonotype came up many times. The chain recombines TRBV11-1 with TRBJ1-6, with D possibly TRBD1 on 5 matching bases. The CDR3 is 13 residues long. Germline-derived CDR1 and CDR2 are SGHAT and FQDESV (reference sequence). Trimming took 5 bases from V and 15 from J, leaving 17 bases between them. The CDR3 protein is CASSPGTQGNLHF. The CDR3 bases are TGTGCCAGCAGCCCAGGGACCCAGGGTAACCTCCACTTT.

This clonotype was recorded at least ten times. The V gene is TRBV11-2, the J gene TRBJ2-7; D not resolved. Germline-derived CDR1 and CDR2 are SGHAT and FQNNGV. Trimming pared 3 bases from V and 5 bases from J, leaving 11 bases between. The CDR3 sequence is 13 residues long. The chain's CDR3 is CASSLRGFNEQYF. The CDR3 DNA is TGTGCCAGCAGCTTGCGAGGTTTTAACGAGCAGTACTTC.

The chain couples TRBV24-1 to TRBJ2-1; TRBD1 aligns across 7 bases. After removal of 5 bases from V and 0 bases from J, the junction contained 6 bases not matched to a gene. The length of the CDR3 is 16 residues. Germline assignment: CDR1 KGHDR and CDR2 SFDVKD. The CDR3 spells CATSGQGVASYNEQFF. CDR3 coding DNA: TGTGCCACCAGTGGACAGGGAGTCGCCTCCTACAATGAGCAGTTCTTC.